These 6 T cell receptor beta chains came from one sample sequenced in a study of shared clonotypes between healthy human individuals. Repertoires were generated with immunoSEQ multiplex PCR, while TCRdb's copy carries only in-frame clones and drops some. This sample has some 2,000,000 clones; approximately 96% occur once, and the top ten carry more than 0.1%. The specimen sequenced was naive CD4+ T cells sorted from blood. Regarding subset: CD45RA+ positively selected. These TCRs come from a man aged 18 to 30 in good health.

As regards this clone: This sample includes further DNA sequences coding for the same CDR3. V is TRBV30 and J is TRBJ1-1; D is uncertain. Trimming took off 0 bases at V and 0 bases at J, with 5 bases between the two ends. CDR1 and CDR2 (germline): GTSNPN, SVGIG (reference sequence). There are 13 residues in the CDR3. CDR3 coding DNA: TGTGCCTGGAGTGTTAATGTGAACACTGAAGCTTTCTTT. Protein product: CAWSVNVNTEAFF.

CDR3: CASSMDRGDGYTF. The CDR3 DNA is TGCGCCAGCAGCATGGACAGGGGCGATGGCTACACCTTC. The chain links TRBV5-1 to TRBJ1-2; 9 positions agree with TRBD1. The CDR3 totals 13 residues. Germline loops: CDR1 SGHRS, CDR2 YFSETQ. The junction had 4 bases not matched to a gene; V was cut back by 4 bases and J by 6 bases.

This chain joins TRBV20-1 and TRBJ1-1, with TRBD1 as a possible D gene (6 bases). There are 11 residues in the CDR3. Germline CDR1 reads DFQATT; CDR2 reads SNEGSKA (reference sequence). The CDR3 nucleotides are TGCAGGGTAATAGGGGGCACTGAAGCTTTCTTT. The encoded protein is CRVIGGTEAFF.

In nucleotides, the CDR3 is TGTGCCAGCAGCGACCAAGGGGGGACCCAGTACTTC. It encodes CASSDQGGTQYF. The genes are TRBV9 and TRBJ2-5; TRBD1 might be the D (6 bases). Trimming cost V 3 bases and J 7 bases, with 10 bases left between them. The germline V gene encodes CDR1 SGDLS and CDR2 YYNGEE. The CDR3 contains 12 residues.

The genes are TRBV6-4 and TRBJ1-5, with D possibly matching TRBD1 (5 bases). The CDR3 is made up of 13 amino acids. The germline V and J ends were trimmed by 3 bases and 7 bases, with 10 bases remaining between them. Germline-derived CDR1 and CDR2 are MRHNA and SNTAGT. CDR3 region: CASSDQRGQPQHF. CDR3 nucleotide sequence: TGTGCCAGCAGTGATCAGAGGGGCCAGCCCCAGCATTTT.

The chain joins TRBV2 to TRBJ1-1; 7 nucleotides match TRBD1. Germline V CDR1 and CDR2: SNHLY, FYNNEI. The CDR3 sequence is 13 residues long. Trimming cost V 3 bases and J 9 bases; bases outside gene matches: 7. The DNA of the CDR3 is TGTGCCAGCAGTGAGACAGGGCAGTTTCAAGCTTTCTTT. It is translated as CASSETGQFQAFF.